This T cell receptor (beta chain) appears in the sequencing data of a study of draining lymph node invasion in breast cancer (dated by TCRdb to 2020 to 2021). About the investigation overall: Histology and cytokeratin immunohistochemistry were used to diagnose nodal metastasis, and EpCAM/CD45 flow cytometry was used to confirm the diagnosis. From each patient, matched non-invaded and tumor-invaded tumor-draining lymph nodes and the primary tumor were collected, and both Treg and Tconv subsets were profiled. In a separate targeted assay, sorted memory regulatory T cells and memory conventional CD4 T cells were compared across breast cancer tissues by bulk TCR-beta CDR3 sequencing. The separate targeted TCR sequencing covered lymph nodes from roughly 5 patients, with primary tumors sequenced for three of those patients. Broader findings and caveats from the paper: Some clones from the top 100 tumor clones were found in both invaded and non-invaded nodes, which suggests recirculation between the tumor and the draining nodes. Shared TCRs between Treg and Tconv subsets were considered suggestive but not proof of common clonal origin. Whether Treg conversion occurred in a given organ or whether converted Tregs recirculated between nodes and tumor could not be resolved from the data. The tumor top-100 clone tracking analysis could be carried out in only a couple of patients. Per tissue, roughly 12-22% of Treg TCRs were found to be shared with Tconvs, and this sharing was interpreted as suggesting peripheral Treg induction. In the targeted TCR-seq data, Tregs appeared more clonally expanded than Tconvs in all tissues, and both subsets were less diverse in tumor than lymph nodes.

Including cysteine and phenylalanine, the CDR3 has 16 amino acids. Only CDR3 DNA is held: 48 bases, read in frame from base 1. As encoded in the germline V gene, CDR1 is SGDLS while CDR2 is YYNGEE. Trimming leaves V shorter by 4 bases and J shorter by 4 bases, with the junction holding 8 bases beyond the gene matches. The library was built by means of bulk RNA-seq. Sequencing took place on an Illumina HiSeq 2500. Regarding the original processing steps: For the separate targeted TCR-seq dataset, MiXCR version 2.1.5 with default parameters extracted and quantified CDR3 sequences from raw reads. The separate targeted TCR-seq dataset defined each TCR-beta clone by its combination of V gene, J gene and CDR3 sequence. The separate targeted TCR-seq dataset was filtered by first dropping clones with fewer than three counts and then keeping only the 90% most strongly expressed clones in each sample. The separate targeted TCR-seq dataset calculated Treg-Tconv overlap for each tissue as the number of shared clones divided by the total number of Treg clones, multiplied by 100. The public reads were run again by TCRdb, first through fastp at Q25 and then through MiXCR, and only productive beta chains were kept. For every CDR3 protein sequence, its rows merge into one entry that carries the most common genes and DNA. For this entry, the V and J calls and clone size follow TCRdb and not the study's own pipeline. This sample has around 3,500 distinct CDR3 sequences in its table, and around 78% of those were observed once. The ten largest clonotypes hold 1.5% to 2% of the sample.

In regard to this clonotype: There is no known antigen for this receptor. Per-nucleotide qualities are absent, and no much larger clonotype sits a single base away.

CD4+ CD45RA- CD25- cells were sorted as memory conventional CD4 T cells. Tumor-draining lymph nodes were classified as non-invaded or invaded according to the absence or presence of metastatic tumor cells. T cells were pre-enriched with a Miltenyi Pan T Cell isolation kit before staining and sorting. Immunohistochemistry for estrogen receptor, progesterone receptor, HER2 and Ki-67 was used to characterize primary tumors. Fresh surgical tissue was processed within a few hours after surgery by cutting into small fragments. Tissue fragments were enzymatically digested with Liberase TL plus DNase for roughly 20 minutes and were then filtered through a 40-micrometer strainer. After DAPI live/dead staining, cells were sorted on a BD FACS Aria II at about 98-99% purity. The sorted cells were lysed in TCL buffer, and a Norgen Single Cell RNA purification kit, including DNase treatment, was used to purify the RNA.

This sequence uses TRBV9 and TRBJ2-5; 12 junctional bases match TRBD2. This TCR came from a female donor with luminal breast cancer. Sequencing used sorted memory CD4+ effector T cells from a lymph node. What the cell subset or site label conveys for this sample: CD45RA-negative sorted CD4+ T cells (memory Tconv or effector/memory Treg). The sequenced DNA: TGTGCCAGCAGCCCTCGGGAGGGACTAGCGGGAGAGACCCAGTACTTC. Translated, it reads CASSPREGLAGETQYF.